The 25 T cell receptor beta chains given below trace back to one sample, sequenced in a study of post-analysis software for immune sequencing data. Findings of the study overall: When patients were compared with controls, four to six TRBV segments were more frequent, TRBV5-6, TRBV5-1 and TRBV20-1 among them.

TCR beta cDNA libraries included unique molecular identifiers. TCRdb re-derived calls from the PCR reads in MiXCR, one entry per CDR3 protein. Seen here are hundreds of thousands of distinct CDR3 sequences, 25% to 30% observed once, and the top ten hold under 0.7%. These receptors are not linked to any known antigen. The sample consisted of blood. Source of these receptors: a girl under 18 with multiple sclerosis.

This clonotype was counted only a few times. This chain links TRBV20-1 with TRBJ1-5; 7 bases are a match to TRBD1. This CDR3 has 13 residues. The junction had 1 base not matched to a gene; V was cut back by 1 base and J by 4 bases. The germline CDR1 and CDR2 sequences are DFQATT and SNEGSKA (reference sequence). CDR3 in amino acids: CSARGTGNQPQHF. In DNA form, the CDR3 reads TGCAGTGCTAGAGGGACAGGAAATCAGCCCCAGCATTTT.

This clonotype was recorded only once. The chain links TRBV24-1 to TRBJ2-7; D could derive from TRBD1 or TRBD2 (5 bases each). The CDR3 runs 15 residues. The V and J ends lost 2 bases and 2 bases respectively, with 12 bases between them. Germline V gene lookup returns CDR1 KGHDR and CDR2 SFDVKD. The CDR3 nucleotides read TGTGCCACCAGTGATTCCGGGGCAGTAACCTACGAGCAGTACTTC. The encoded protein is CATSDSGAVTYEQYF.

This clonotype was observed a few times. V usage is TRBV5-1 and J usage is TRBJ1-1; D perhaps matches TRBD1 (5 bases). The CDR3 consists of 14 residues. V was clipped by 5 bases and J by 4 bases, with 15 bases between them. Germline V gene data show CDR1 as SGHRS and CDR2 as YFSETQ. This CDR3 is CASRPGMGGTEAFF. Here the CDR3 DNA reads TGCGCCAGCAGACCAGGGATGGGAGGCACTGAAGCTTTCTTT.

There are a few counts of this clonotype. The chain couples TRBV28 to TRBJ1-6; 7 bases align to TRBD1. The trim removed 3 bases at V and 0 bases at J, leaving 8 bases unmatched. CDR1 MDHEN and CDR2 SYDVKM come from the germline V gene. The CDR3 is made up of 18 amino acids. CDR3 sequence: CASSFSGWTGSYNSPLHF. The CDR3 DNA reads TGTGCCAGCAGTTTTTCGGGTTGGACAGGCTCCTATAATTCACCCCTCCACTTT.

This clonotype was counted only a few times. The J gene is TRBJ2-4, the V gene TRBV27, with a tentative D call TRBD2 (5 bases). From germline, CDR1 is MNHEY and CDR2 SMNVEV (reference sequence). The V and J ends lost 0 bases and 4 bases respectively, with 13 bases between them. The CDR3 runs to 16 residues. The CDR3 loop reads CASSLSYGNNKNIQYF. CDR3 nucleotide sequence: TGTGCCAGCAGTTTATCGTACGGGAATAATAAAAACATTCAGTACTTC.

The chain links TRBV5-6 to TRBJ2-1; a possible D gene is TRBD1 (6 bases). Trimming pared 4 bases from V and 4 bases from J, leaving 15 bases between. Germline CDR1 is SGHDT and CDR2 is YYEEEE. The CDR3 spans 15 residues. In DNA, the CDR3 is TGTGCCAGCAGCCCCCAGGGGACGGGGTACAATGAGCAGTTCTTC. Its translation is CASSPQGTGYNEQFF. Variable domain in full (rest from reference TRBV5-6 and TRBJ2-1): DAGVTQSPTHLIKTRGQQVTLRCSPKSGHDTVSWYQQALGQGPQFIFQYYEEEERQRGNFPDRFSGHQFPNYSSELNVNALLLGDSALYLCASSPQGTGYNEQFFGPGTRLTVL.

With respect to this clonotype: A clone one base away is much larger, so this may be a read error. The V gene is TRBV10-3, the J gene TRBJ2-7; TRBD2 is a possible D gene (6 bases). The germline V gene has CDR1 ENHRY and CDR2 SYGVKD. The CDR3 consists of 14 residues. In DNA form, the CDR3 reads TGTGCCATCAGGGAGTCGACTAGGATCGACGAGCAGTACTTC. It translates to CAIRESTRIDEQYF.

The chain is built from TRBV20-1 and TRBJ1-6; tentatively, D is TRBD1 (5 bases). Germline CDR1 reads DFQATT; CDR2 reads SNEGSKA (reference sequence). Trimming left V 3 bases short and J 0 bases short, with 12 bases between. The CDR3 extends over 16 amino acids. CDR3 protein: CSARDTRTSYNSPLHF. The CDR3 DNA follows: TGCAGTGCTAGGGACACCCGAACCTCCTATAATTCACCCCTCCACTTT.

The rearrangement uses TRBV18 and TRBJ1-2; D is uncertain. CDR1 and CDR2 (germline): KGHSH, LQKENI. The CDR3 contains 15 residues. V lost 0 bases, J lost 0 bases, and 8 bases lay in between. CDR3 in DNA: TGTGCCAGCTCACCACCAGCCGGCACTAACTATGGCTACACCTTC. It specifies CASSPPAGTNYGYTF. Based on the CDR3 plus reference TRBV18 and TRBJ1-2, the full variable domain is NAGVMQNPRHLVRRRGQEARLRCSPMKGHSHVYWYRQLPEEGLKFMVYLQKENIIDESGMPKERFSAEFPKEGPSILRIQQVVRGDSAAYFCASSPPAGTNYGYTFGSGTRLTVV.

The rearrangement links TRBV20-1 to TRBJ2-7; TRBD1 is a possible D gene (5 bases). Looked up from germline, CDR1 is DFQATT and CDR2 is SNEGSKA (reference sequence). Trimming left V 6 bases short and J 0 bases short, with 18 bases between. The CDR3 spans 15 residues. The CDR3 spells CSAKSETDYSYEQYF. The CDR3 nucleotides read TGCAGTGCGAAATCCGAGACAGATTACTCCTACGAGCAGTACTTC.

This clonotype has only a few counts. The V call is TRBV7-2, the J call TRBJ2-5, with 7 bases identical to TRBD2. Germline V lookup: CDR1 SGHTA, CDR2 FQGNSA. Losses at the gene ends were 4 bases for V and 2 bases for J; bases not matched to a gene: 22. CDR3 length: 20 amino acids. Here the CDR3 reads CASSSMPLSRLANLQETQYF. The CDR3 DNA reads TGTGCCAGCAGCTCCATGCCCCTCAGCAGACTAGCCAACCTTCAAGAGACCCAGTACTTC.

In DNA form, the CDR3 reads TGTGCCAGCAGTGTTGGCGGGGGACCTTCAGATACGCAGTATTTT. Amino acids: CASSVGGGPSDTQYF. The rearrangement joins TRBV2 to TRBJ2-3; TRBD2 agrees at 7 bases. The CDR3 is made up of 15 amino acids. From germline, CDR1 is SNHLY and CDR2 FYNNEI. After removal of 4 bases from V and 4 bases from J, the junction contained 8 bases not matched to a gene.

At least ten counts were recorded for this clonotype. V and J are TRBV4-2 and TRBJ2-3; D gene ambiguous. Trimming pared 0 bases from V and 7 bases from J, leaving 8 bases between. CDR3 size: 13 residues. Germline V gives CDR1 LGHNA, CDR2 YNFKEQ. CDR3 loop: CASSQELPHTQYF. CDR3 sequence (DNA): TGTGCCAGCAGCCAAGAGCTACCCCATACGCAGTATTTT.

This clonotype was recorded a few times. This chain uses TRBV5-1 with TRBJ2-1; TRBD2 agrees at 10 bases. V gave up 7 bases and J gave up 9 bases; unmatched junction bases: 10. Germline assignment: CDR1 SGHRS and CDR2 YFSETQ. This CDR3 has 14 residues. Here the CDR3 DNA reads TGCGCCAGCGACGTAGCGGGAGGATCGGCTGAGCAGTTCTTC. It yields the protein CASDVAGGSAEQFF.

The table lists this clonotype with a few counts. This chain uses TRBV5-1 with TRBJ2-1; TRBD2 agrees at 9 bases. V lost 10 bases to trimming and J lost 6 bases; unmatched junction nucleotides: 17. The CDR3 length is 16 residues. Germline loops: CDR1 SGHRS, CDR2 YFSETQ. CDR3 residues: CAGTPSGASFRNEQFF. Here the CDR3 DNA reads TGCGCCGGCACCCCTAGCGGGGCGTCATTTCGCAATGAGCAGTTCTTC.

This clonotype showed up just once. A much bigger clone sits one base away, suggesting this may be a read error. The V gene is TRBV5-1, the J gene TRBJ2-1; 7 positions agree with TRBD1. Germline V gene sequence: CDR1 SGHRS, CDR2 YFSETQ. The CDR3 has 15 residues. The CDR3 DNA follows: TGCGCCAGCAGTGAACAGGGGAGCTCCTACAATGAGCGGTTCTTC. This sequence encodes CASSEQGSSYNERFF.

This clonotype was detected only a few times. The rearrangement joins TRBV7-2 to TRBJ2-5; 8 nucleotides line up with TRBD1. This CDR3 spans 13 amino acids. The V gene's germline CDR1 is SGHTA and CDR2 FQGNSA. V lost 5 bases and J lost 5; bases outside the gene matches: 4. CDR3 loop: CASSRQGRETQYF. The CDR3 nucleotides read TGTGCCAGCAGCAGACAGGGGAGGGAGACCCAGTACTTC. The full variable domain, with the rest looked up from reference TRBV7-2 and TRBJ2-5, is GAGVSQSPSNKVTEKGKDVELRCDPISGHTALYWYRQSLGQGLEFLIYFQGNSAPDKSGLPSDRFSAERTGGSVSTLTIQRTQQEDSAVYLCASSRQGRETQYFGPGTRLLVL.

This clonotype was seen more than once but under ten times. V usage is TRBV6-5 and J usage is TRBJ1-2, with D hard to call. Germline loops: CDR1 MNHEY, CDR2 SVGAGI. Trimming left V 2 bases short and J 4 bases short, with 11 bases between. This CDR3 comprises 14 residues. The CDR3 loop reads CASSYVSGSYGYTF. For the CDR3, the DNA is TGTGCCAGCAGTTACGTTTCCGGGAGCTATGGCTACACCTTC.

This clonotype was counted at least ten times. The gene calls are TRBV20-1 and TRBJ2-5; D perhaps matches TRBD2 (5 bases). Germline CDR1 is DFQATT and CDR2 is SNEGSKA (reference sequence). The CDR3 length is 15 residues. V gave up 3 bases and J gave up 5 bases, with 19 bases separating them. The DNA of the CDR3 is TGCAGTGCTAGGGGAGCGTCTAGTAACGTCGAGACCCAGTACTTC. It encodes CSARGASSNVETQYF.

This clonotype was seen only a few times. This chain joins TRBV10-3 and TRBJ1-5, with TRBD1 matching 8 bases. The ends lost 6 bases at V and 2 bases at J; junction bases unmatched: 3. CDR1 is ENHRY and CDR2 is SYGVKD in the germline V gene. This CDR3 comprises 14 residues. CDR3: CAISQDRGNQPQHF. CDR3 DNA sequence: TGTGCCATCAGCCAGGACAGGGGCAATCAGCCCCAGCATTTT.

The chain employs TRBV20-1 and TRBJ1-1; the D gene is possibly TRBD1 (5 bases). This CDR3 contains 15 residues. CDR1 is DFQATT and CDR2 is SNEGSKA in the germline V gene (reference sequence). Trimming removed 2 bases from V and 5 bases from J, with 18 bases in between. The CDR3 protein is CSARWGDPFRTEAFF. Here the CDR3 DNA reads TGCAGTGCTAGATGGGGGGACCCCTTTCGAACTGAAGCTTTCTTT.

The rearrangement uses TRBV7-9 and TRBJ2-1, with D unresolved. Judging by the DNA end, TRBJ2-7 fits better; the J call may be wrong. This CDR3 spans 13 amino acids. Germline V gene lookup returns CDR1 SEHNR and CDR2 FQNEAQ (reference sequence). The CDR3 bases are TGTGCCAGCAGCCACGTTACCTACAATGAGCAGTACTTC. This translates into CASSHVTYNEQYF.

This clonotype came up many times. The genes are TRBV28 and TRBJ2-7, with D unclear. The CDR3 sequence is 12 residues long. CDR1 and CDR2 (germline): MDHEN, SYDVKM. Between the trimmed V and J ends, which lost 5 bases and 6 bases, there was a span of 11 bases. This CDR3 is CASSLGPREQYF. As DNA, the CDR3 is TGTGCCAGCAGTCTAGGGCCGCGCGAGCAGTACTTC.

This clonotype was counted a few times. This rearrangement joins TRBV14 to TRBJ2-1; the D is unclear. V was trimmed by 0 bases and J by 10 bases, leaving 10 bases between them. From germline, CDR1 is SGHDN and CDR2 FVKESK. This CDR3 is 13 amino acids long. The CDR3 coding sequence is TGTGCCAGCAGCCAAGAGTTGGGCTCAGAGCAGTTCTTC. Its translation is CASSQELGSEQFF.

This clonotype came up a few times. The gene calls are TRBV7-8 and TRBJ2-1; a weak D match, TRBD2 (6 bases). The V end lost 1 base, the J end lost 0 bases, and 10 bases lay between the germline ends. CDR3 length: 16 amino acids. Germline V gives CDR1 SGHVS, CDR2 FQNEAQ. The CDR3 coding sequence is TGTGCCAGCAGCTTAGAGGGAGGCCGCTCCTACAATGAGCAGTTCTTC. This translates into CASSLEGGRSYNEQFF.